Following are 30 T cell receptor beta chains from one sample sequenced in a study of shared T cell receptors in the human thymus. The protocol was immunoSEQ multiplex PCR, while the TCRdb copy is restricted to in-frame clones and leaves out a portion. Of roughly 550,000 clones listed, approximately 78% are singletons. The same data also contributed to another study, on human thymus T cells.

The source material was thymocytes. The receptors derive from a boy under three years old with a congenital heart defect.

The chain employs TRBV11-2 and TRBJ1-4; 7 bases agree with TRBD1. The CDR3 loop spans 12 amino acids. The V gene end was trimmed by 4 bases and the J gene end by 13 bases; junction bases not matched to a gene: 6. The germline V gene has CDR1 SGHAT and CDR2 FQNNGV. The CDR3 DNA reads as TGTGCCAGCAGCTACAGACAGGGAAGACTGTTTTTT. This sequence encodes CASSYRQGRLFF.

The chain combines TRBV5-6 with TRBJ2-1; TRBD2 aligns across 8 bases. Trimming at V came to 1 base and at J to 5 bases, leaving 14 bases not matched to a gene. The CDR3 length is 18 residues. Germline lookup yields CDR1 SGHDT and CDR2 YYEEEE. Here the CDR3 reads CASSLSPGAGEGDNEQFF. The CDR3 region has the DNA TGTGCCAGCAGCTTGAGCCCAGGAGCGGGAGAAGGGGACAATGAGCAGTTCTTC.

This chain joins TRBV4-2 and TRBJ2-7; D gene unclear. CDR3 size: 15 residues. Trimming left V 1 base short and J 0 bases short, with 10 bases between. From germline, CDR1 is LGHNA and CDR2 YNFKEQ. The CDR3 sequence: CASSQGLPSSYEQYF. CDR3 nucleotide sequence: TGTGCCAGCAGCCAAGGGTTGCCTAGCTCCTACGAGCAGTACTTC.

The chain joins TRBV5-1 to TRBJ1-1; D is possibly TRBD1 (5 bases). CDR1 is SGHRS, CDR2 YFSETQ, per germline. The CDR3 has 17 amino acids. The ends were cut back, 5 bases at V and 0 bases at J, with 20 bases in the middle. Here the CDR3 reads CASRVFGTSIMNTEAFF. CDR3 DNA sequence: TGCGCCAGCAGGGTTTTTGGGACTTCTATCATGAACACTGAAGCTTTCTTT.

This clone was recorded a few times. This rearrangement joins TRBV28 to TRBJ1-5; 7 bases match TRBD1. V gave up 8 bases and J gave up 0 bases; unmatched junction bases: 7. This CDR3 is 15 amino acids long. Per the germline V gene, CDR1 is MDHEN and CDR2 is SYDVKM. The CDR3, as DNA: TGTGCCAGCGGAATCGGGACAGATAGCAATCAGCCCCAGCATTTT. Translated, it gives CASGIGTDSNQPQHF.

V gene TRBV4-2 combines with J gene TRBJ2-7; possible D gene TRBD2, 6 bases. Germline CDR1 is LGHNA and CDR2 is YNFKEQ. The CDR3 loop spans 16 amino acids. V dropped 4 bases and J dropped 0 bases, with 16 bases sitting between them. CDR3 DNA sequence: TGTGCCAGCAGCCTAGGACGGGACGGGAGCTCCTACGAGCAGTACTTC. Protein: CASSLGRDGSSYEQYF.

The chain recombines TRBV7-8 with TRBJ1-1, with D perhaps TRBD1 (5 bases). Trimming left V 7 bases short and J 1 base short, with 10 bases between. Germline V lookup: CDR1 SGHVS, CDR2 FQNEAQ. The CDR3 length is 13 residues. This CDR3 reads CASKSDRNTEAFF. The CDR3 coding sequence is TGTGCCAGCAAATCCGACAGGAACACTGAAGCTTTCTTT.

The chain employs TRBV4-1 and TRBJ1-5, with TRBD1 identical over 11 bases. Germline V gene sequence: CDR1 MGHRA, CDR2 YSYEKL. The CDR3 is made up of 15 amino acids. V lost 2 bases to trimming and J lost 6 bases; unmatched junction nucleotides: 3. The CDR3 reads CASSQRDRGTQPQHF. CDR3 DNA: TGCGCCAGCAGCCAACGGGACAGGGGGACTCAGCCCCAGCATTTT.

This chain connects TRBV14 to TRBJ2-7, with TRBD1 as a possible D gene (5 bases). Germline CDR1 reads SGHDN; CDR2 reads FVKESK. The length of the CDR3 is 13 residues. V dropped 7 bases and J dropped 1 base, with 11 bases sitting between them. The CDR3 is CASNQGPSYEQYF. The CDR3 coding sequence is TGTGCCAGCAACCAGGGCCCGTCCTACGAGCAGTACTTC.

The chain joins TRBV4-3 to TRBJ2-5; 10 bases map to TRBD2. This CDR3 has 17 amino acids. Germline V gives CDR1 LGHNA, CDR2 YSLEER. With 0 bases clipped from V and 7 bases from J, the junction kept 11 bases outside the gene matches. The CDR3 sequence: CASSQDRPSGRGWTQYF. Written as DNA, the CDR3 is TGCGCCAGCAGCCAAGATCGGCCGAGCGGGAGGGGTTGGACCCAGTACTTC.

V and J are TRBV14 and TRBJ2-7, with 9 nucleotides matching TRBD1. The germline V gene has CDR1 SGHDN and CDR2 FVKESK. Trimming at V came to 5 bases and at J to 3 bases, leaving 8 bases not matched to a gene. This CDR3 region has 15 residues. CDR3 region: CASSIRTGAVYEQYF. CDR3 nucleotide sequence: TGTGCCAGCAGCATTCGGACAGGGGCTGTCTACGAGCAGTACTTC.

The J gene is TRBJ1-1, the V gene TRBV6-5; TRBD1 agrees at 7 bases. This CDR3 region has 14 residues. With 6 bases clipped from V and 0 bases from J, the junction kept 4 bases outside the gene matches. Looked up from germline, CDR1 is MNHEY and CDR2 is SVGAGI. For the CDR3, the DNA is TGTGCCAGCAGCCGACAGGGAATGAACACTGAAGCTTTCTTT. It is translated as CASSRQGMNTEAFF.

CDR3 DNA: TGTGCCAGCAGTTCCGAGCGGGAGCAGTACTTC. It yields the protein CASSSEREQYF. The chain employs TRBV27 and TRBJ2-7, with D perhaps matching TRBD2 (5 bases). Trimming shortened V by 4 bases and J by 7 bases, and 8 bases separated the two germline ends. The germline V gene encodes CDR1 MNHEY and CDR2 SMNVEV (reference sequence). This CDR3 region has 11 residues.

The CDR3 region is CTKAGDVGTGTEAFF. The CDR3 region has the DNA TGCACGAAGGCAGGGGACGTTGGGACGGGCACTGAAGCTTTCTTT. J is TRBJ1-1 and V is TRBV29-1, with a possible D match to TRBD1 (6 bases). Germline CDR1 is SQVTM and CDR2 is ANQGSEA. This CDR3 is 15 amino acids long.

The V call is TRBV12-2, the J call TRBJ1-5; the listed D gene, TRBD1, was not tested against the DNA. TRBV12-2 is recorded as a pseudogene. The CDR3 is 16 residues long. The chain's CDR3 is CASRYNRGRGAQPQHF. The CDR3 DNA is TGTGCAAGTCGCTACAACAGGGGCAGGGGGGCTCAGCCCCAGCATTTT.

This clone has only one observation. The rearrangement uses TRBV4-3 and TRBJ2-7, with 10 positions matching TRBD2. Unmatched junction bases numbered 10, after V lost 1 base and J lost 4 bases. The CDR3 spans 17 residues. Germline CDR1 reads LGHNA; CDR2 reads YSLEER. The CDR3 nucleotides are TGCGCCAGCAGCCAAGTATCGAGCGGGAGGGCCGGGTACGAGCAGTACTTC. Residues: CASSQVSSGRAGYEQYF.

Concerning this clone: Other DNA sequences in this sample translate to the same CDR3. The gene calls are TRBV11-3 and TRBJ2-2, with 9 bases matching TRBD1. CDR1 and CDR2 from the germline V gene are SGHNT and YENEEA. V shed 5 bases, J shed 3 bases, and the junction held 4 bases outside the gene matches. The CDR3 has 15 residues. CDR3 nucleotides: TGTGCCAGCAGCCTGGGACAGGGAGACACCGGGGAGCTGTTTTTT. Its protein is CASSLGQGDTGELFF. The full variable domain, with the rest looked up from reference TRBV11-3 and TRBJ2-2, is EAGVVQSPRYKIIEKKQPVAFWCNPISGHNTLYWYLQNLGQGPELLIRYENEEAVDDSQLPKDRFSAERLKGVDSTLKIQPAELGDSAVYLCASSLGQGDTGELFFGEGSRLTVL.

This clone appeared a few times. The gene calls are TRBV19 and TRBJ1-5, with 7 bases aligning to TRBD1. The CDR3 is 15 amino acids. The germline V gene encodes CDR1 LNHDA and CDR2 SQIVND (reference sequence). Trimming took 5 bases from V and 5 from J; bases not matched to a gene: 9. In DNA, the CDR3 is TGTGCCAGTAGTCCGGGGACAGTACTCGATCAGCCCCAGCATTTT. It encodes CASSPGTVLDQPQHF.

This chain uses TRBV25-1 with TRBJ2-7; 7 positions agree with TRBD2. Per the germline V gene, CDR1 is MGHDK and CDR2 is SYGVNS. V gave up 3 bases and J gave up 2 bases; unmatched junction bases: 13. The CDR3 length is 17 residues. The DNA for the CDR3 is TGTGCCAGCAGTGACTTAATAAAGGGCGGGAGAGCCTACGAGCAGTACTTC. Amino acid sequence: CASSDLIKGGRAYEQYF.

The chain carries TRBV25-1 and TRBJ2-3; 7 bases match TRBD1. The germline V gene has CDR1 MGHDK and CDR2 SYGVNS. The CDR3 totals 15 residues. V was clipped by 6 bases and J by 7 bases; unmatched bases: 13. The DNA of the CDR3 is TGTGCCAGCAGGCGAGAGGGGGCAATGATACATACGCAGTATTTT. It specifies CASRREGAMIHTQYF.

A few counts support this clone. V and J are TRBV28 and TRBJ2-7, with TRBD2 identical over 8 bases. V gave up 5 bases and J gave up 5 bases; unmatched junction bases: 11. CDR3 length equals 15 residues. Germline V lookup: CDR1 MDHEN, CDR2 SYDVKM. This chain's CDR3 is CASSRTSSRQDEQYF. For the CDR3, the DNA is TGTGCCAGCAGTAGGACTAGCTCCCGCCAGGACGAGCAGTACTTC.

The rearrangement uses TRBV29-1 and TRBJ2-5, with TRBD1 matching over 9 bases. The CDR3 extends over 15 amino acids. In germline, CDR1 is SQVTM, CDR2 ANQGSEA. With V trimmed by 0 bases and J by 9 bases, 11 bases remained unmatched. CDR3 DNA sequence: TGCAGCGTTGAAGATAAGTGGGGACAGGGAGCATCCCAGTACTTC. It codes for CSVEDKWGQGASQYF.

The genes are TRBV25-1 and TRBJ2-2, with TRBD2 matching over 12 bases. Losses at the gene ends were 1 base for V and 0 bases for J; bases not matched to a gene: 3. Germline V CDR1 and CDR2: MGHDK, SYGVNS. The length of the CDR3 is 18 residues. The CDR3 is CASSESGLAGSNTGELFF. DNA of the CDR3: TGTGCCAGCAGTGAATCGGGACTAGCGGGTTCGAACACCGGGGAGCTGTTTTTT. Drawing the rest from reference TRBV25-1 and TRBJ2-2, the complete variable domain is EADIYQTPRYLVIGTGKKITLECSQTMGHDKMYWYQQDPGMELHLIHYSYGVNSTEKGDLSSESTVSRIRTEHFPLTLESARPSHTSQYLCASSESGLAGSNTGELFFGEGSRLTVL.

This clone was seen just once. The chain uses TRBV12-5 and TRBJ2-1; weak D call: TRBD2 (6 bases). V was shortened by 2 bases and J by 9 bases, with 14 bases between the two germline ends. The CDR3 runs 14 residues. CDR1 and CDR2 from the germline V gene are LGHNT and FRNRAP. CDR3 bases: TGTGCTAGTGGTTTGATGGCAGGGCGGGGTGAGCAGTTCTTC. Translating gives CASGLMAGRGEQFF.

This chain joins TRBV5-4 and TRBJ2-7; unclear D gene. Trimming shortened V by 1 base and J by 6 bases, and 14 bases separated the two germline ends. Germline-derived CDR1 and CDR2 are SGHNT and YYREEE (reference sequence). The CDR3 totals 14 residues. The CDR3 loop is CASSLMAHGREQYF. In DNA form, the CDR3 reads TGTGCCAGCAGCTTGATGGCTCATGGCCGCGAGCAGTACTTC.

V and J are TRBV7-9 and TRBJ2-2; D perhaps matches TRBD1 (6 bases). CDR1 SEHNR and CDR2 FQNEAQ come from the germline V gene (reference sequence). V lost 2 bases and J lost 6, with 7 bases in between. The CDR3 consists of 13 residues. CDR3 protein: CASSLKGAGELFF. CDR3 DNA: TGTGCCAGCAGCTTAAAGGGGGCCGGGGAGCTGTTTTTT.

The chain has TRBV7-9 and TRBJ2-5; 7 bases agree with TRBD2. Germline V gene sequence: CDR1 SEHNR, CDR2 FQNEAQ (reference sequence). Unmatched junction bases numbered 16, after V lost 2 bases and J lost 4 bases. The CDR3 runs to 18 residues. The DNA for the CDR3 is TGTGCCAGCAGCTTACACGACCCGGCGGGACTACCACCAGAGACCCAGTACTTC. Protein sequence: CASSLHDPAGLPPETQYF.

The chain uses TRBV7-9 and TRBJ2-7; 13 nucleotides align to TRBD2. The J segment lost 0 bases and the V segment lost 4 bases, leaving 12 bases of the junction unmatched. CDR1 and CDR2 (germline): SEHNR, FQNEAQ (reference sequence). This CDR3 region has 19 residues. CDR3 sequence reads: CASSYRLAGGRTPSYEQYF. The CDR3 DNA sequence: TGTGCCAGCAGCTACCGACTAGCGGGAGGCCGAACCCCCTCCTACGAGCAGTACTTC.

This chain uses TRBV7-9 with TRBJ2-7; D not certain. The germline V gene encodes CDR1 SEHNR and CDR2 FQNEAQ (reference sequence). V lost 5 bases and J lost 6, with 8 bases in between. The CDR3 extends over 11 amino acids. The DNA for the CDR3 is TGTGCCAGCAGCCTAACCCCCGAGCAGTACTTC. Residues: CASSLTPEQYF.

The CDR3 region is CASSDRRTSGQETQYF. The CDR3 DNA sequence: TGTGCCAGCAGTGATCGCCGGACTAGTGGCCAAGAGACCCAGTACTTC. The chain employs TRBV2 and TRBJ2-5; 7 bases align to TRBD2. The CDR3 is made up of 16 amino acids. V was clipped by 3 bases and J by 1 base; unmatched bases: 8. The germline V gene has CDR1 SNHLY and CDR2 FYNNEI.